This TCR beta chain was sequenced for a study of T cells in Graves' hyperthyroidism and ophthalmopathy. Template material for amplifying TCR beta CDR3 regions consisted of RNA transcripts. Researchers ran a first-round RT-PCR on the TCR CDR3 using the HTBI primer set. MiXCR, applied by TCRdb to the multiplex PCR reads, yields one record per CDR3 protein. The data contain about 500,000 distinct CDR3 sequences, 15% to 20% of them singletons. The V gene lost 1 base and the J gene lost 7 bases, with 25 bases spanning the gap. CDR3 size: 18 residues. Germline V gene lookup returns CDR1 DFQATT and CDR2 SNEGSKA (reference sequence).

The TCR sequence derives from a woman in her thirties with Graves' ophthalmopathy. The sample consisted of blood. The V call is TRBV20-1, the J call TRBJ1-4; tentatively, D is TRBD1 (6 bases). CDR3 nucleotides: TGCAGTGCTAGAGGGCGACAGGCCCCGGGGACTGCGGGTGAAAAACTGTTTTTT. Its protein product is CSARGRQAPGTAGEKLFF.